This passage covers 9 T cell receptor beta chains from one sample sequenced in a study of T cell responses to AZD1222 COVID-19 vaccine (dated by TCRdb to the early 2020s). Sample time point, as interpreted from the label and publication: about 28 days (+/-7) after the second vaccine dose. Library creation used the immunoSEQ multiplex PCR assay. This is the immuneACCESS table as TCRdb keeps it, with only in-frame sequences that have V and J called. A part of the clones is gone; compared with another copy, unresolved V genes explain less than half, and the rest is unexplained. The sample has about 110,000 clones on record, 80% to 90% of them singletons. Of the sample, around 14% falls within the top ten clones. This material consisted of peripheral blood, taken 28 days after the second AZD1222 dose. These receptors were taken from an adult who received the AZD1222 COVID-19 vaccine.

The chain uses TRBV9 and TRBJ1-1; 11 nucleotides line up with TRBD1. CDR3 size: 16 residues. After removal of 4 bases from V and 3 bases from J, the junction contained 8 bases not matched to a gene. The germline V gene has CDR1 SGDLS and CDR2 YYNGEE. The CDR3 sequence: CASSSRDRGIDTEAFF. The CDR3 bases are TGTGCCAGCAGCTCGCGGGACAGGGGGATCGACACTGAAGCTTTCTTT.

V gene TRBV5-1 combines with J gene TRBJ2-7; no clear D. V was pared by 4 bases and J by 0 bases, with 8 bases between. Germline CDR1 and CDR2: SGHRS and YFSETQ. This CDR3 comprises 13 residues. This CDR3 reads CASSRGPSYEQYF. CDR3 sequence (DNA): TGCGCCAGCAGCCGTGGTCCCTCCTACGAGCAGTACTTC.

This chain uses TRBV16 with TRBJ2-1; D possibly corresponds to TRBD2 (6 bases). CDR1 and CDR2 (germline): KGHSY, FQNENV. This CDR3 is built from 12 residues. V was shortened by 6 bases and J by 9 bases, with 12 bases between the two germline ends. DNA for the CDR3: TGTGCCAGCAGTACTAGCCTAGGTGAGCAGTTCTTC. Its translation: CASSTSLGEQFF.

V and J are TRBV28 and TRBJ2-4; D remains unclear. CDR1 is MDHEN, CDR2 SYDVKM, per germline. The length of the CDR3 is 16 residues. The germline V and J ends were trimmed by 2 bases and 0 bases, with 11 bases remaining between them. CDR3 in amino acids: CASSLMLTAAKNIQYF. In nucleotides, the CDR3 is TGTGCCAGCAGTTTAATGCTTACTGCAGCCAAAAACATTCAGTACTTC.

The chain couples TRBV11-2 to TRBJ1-1; D is ambiguous. Trimming cost V 6 bases and J 1 base, with 9 bases left between them. The CDR3 has 13 amino acids. Germline loops: CDR1 SGHAT, CDR2 FQNNGV. The CDR3 reads CASSSDRNTEAFF. The CDR3, as DNA: TGTGCCAGCAGTTCGGACCGGAACACTGAAGCTTTCTTT. Supplemented by reference TRBV11-2 and TRBJ1-1, the full variable domain reads EAGVAQSPRYKIIEKRQSVAFWCNPISGHATLYWYQQILGQGPKLLIQFQNNGVVDDSQLPKDRFSAERLKGVDSTLKIQPAKLEDSAVYLCASSSDRNTEAFFGQGTRLTVV.

The chain has TRBV18 and TRBJ1-2, with 10 bases aligning to TRBD1. The CDR3 runs to 15 residues. V was pared by 6 bases and J by 6 bases, with 10 bases of the junction left unmatched. Germline V gene sequence: CDR1 KGHSH, CDR2 LQKENI. In DNA, the CDR3 is TGTGCCAGCTCCCTAACCAGGACAGGGGGGGATGGCTACACCTTC. It is translated as CASSLTRTGGDGYTF.

The chain couples TRBV7-9 to TRBJ2-7; possible D gene TRBD2, 5 bases. The CDR3 sequence is 15 residues long. Germline values: CDR1 SEHNR, CDR2 FQNEAQ (reference sequence). V lost 5 bases and J 4 bases, leaving 18 bases between the germline ends. The CDR3 region has the DNA TGTGCCAGCAGCCCGACCGGGGAATTGGGTTACGAGCAGTACTTC. Translated: CASSPTGELGYEQYF.

This clone was observed a single time. V usage is TRBV2 and J usage is TRBJ2-5, with D tentatively TRBD1 (6 bases). With 4 bases removed from V and 10 bases from J, the gap between germline ends came to 13 bases. CDR1 and CDR2 (germline): SNHLY, FYNNEI. This CDR3 is 12 amino acids long. The CDR3 DNA is TGTGCCAGCAGTGTGGGGGCCGATGTCCAGTACTTC. Protein sequence: CASSVGADVQYF.

The chain links TRBV19 to TRBJ1-6; the D gene is possibly TRBD1 (5 bases). This CDR3 comprises 15 residues. CDR1 and CDR2 from the germline V gene are LNHDA and SQIVND (reference sequence). The V end lost 1 base, the J end lost 7 bases, and 11 bases lay between the germline ends. The CDR3 DNA follows: TGTGCCAGTAGTATAGCTGGCAGGGAGAATTCACCCCTCCACTTT. Protein sequence: CASSIAGRENSPLHF. The whole variable domain, filled in from reference TRBV19 and TRBJ1-6, reads DGGITQSPKYLFRKEGQNVTLSCEQNLNHDAMYWYRQDPGQGLRLIYYSQIVNDFQKGDIAEGYSVSREKKESFPLTVTSAQKNPTAFYLCASSIAGRENSPLHFGNGTRLTVT.